These 30 T cell receptor beta chains were sequenced from one sample in a study of shared clonotypes between healthy human individuals. Libraries were prepared by immunoSEQ multiplex PCR; TCRdb keeps only in-frame clonotypes and omits some of them. The repertoire holds 950,000 to 1,100,000 clones, with 70% to 80% as singletons. Sequenced: memory CD4+ T cells sorted from blood. As for subset: CD45RA-negative fraction. The origin of the receptors is a young man in good health.

Only a few counts were recorded for this clone. This sample includes further DNA sequences coding for the same CDR3. The chain has TRBV6-1 and TRBJ1-2, with a tentative D call TRBD1 (5 bases). Germline CDR1 is MNHNS and CDR2 is SASEGT. This CDR3 has 12 amino acids. V dropped 3 bases and J dropped 5 bases, with 7 bases sitting between them. The CDR3 nucleotides are TGTGCCAGCAGTGAGCCAGGGTATGGCTACACCTTC. Its protein is CASSEPGYGYTF.

The genes are TRBV11-2 and TRBJ2-5; D remains ambiguous. Germline CDR1 and CDR2: SGHAT and FQNNGV. V gave up 2 bases and J gave up 1 base, with 11 bases separating them. The CDR3 runs 15 residues. The CDR3: CASSLWQAGQETQYF. The CDR3 region has the DNA TGTGCCAGCAGCTTATGGCAGGCAGGCCAAGAGACCCAGTACTTC.

This chain joins TRBV28 and TRBJ1-4; D perhaps matches TRBD1 (5 bases). The CDR3 runs to 15 residues. With 3 bases removed from V and 4 bases from J, the gap between germline ends came to 12 bases. Germline loops: CDR1 MDHEN, CDR2 SYDVKM. The CDR3 region is CASSFIGDYNEKLFF. The CDR3 DNA sequence: TGTGCCAGCAGTTTTATAGGGGACTATAATGAAAAACTGTTTTTT.

This sequence joins TRBV28 and TRBJ2-7; 8 positions agree with TRBD1. Germline loops: CDR1 MDHEN, CDR2 SYDVKM. Unmatched junction bases numbered 13, after V lost 7 bases and J lost 8 bases. The CDR3 sequence is 14 residues long. The CDR3 region has the DNA TGTGCCAGCACAGGGACTTCCAGGGGGCCGAAGCAGTACTTC. Its protein is CASTGTSRGPKQYF.

This clone was observed at least ten times. The rearrangement links TRBV6-1 to TRBJ2-1, with D perhaps TRBD2 (6 bases). The length of the CDR3 is 15 residues. Per the germline V gene, CDR1 is MNHNS and CDR2 is SASEGT. Trimming took 0 bases from V and 4 from J, leaving 10 bases between them. CDR3 DNA sequence: TGTGCCAGCAGTGAAGCCGCGGGATCTTACAATGAGCAGTTCTTC. Its protein is CASSEAAGSYNEQFF.

The chain carries TRBV5-5 and TRBJ2-3; D is unclear. V was cut by 6 bases and J by 2 bases, with 13 bases left in between. Germline V CDR1 and CDR2: SGHKS, YYEKEE (reference sequence). The CDR3 covers 14 residues. The CDR3 DNA follows: TGTGCCAGCAATTTGAGAATTTTCACAGATACGCAGTATTTT. Protein sequence: CASNLRIFTDTQYF.

The sample holds many counts of this clone. V usage is TRBV29-1 and J usage is TRBJ2-6; D unclear. Germline loops: CDR1 SQVTM, CDR2 ANQGSEA. The CDR3 length is 14 residues. The V gene lost 4 bases and the J gene lost 3 bases, with 10 bases spanning the gap. As DNA, the CDR3 is TGCAGCGTTGGAATGGGGTTTGGGGCCAACGTCCTGACTTTC. It codes for CSVGMGFGANVLTF. Full variable domain (rest looked up from reference TRBV29-1 and TRBJ2-6): SAVISQKPSRDICQRGTSLTIQCQVDSQVTMMFWYRQQPGQSLTLIATANQGSEATYESGFVIDKFPISRPNLTFSTLTVSNMSPEDSSIYLCSVGMGFGANVLTFGAGSRLTVL.

The rearrangement links TRBV5-6 to TRBJ1-1, with D tentatively TRBD1 (5 bases). CDR3 length: 14 residues. Per the germline V gene, CDR1 is SGHDT and CDR2 is YYEEEE. V was trimmed by 3 bases and J by 1 base, leaving 10 bases between them. The CDR3 loop is CASSSGTANTEAFF. The DNA for the CDR3 is TGTGCCAGCAGCTCCGGGACGGCGAACACTGAAGCTTTCTTT.

On this clone itself: Other DNA sequences in this specimen translate into the identical CDR3. V usage is TRBV29-1 and J usage is TRBJ2-2, with D perhaps given as TRBD1 or TRBD2 (5 bases each). V was cut by 7 bases and J by 2 bases, with 11 bases left in between. Germline assignment: CDR1 SQVTM and CDR2 ANQGSEA. This CDR3 comprises 13 residues. As DNA, the CDR3 is TGCAGCGCCGACCGGGGCAACACCGGGGAGCTGTTTTTT. This gives the protein CSADRGNTGELFF.

The rearrangement links TRBV4-3 to TRBJ2-6; D call uncertain. The CDR3 is 17 residues long. Germline CDR1 reads LGHNA; CDR2 reads YSLEER. V shed 1 base and J shed 1 base, with 11 bases lying between them. CDR3 in DNA: TGCGCCAGCAGCCAAGCGGCGACGCCATCTGGGGCCAACGTCCTGACTTTC. Encoded protein: CASSQAATPSGANVLTF.

The chain couples TRBV5-4 to TRBJ1-2; D is undetermined. Trimming took 4 bases from V and 9 from J, leaving 22 bases between them. From germline, CDR1 is SGHNT and CDR2 YYREEE (reference sequence). The CDR3 loop spans 15 amino acids. The CDR3, as DNA: TGTGCCAGCAGCCTAGACGCGTTAGGGTTCTTGAGCTACACCTTC. The encoded protein is CASSLDALGFLSYTF.

Concerning this clone itself: A much larger clonotype is one base distant, so this may be a read error. This chain connects TRBV7-8 to TRBJ1-2; D is undetermined. CDR1 and CDR2 from the germline V gene are SGHVS and FQNEAQ. The length of the CDR3 is 12 residues. The germline V and J ends were trimmed by 1 base and 5 bases, with 5 bases remaining between them. CDR3 protein: CASSLEGYGYTF. CDR3 coding DNA: TGTGCCAGCAGCTTAGAAGGGTATGGCTACACCTTC.

The chain employs TRBV5-1 and TRBJ2-3; weak D call: TRBD2 (6 bases). This CDR3 region has 16 residues. In germline, CDR1 is SGHRS, CDR2 YFSETQ. V was pared by 4 bases and J by 0 bases, with 15 bases between. CDR3 nucleotides: TGCGCCAGCAGCCCCAATTTAGGGACTAGCACAGATACGCAGTATTTT. Its protein product is CASSPNLGTSTDTQYF.

The chain employs TRBV9 and TRBJ1-3; a weak D match, TRBD1 (6 bases). The germline V gene encodes CDR1 SGDLS and CDR2 YYNGEE. V lost 6 bases, J lost 11 bases, and 24 bases lay in between. The CDR3 runs 15 residues. CDR3 protein: CASTRDTSSRRAIYF. DNA of the CDR3: TGTGCCAGCACCAGGGACACCTCCTCTCGACGGGCCATATATTTT.

This clone was observed a handful of times. The chain couples TRBV6-6 to TRBJ1-1; D is unclear. V was shortened by 8 bases and J by 8 bases, with 18 bases between the two germline ends. The CDR3 runs 13 residues. Germline V gives CDR1 MNHNY, CDR2 SVGAGI (reference sequence). The CDR3 sequence is CASVDGSPLEAFF. As DNA, the CDR3 is TGTGCCAGCGTGGATGGGAGCCCCCTAGAAGCTTTCTTT.

V usage is TRBV9 and J usage is TRBJ2-1; perhaps TRBD2 as D (7 bases). V lost 0 bases and J lost 8, with 15 bases in between. CDR1 and CDR2 (germline): SGDLS, YYNGEE. The CDR3 loop spans 15 amino acids. CDR3 sequence (DNA): TGTGCCAGCAGCGTAGGGTGGGGGGGCCTCGATGAGCAGTTCTTC. Translation gives CASSVGWGGLDEQFF.

The chain has TRBV7-9 and TRBJ2-7, with a tentative D call TRBD2 (6 bases). This CDR3 comprises 14 residues. V lost 7 bases and J lost 0, with 13 bases in between. Germline assignment: CDR1 SEHNR and CDR2 FQNEAQ (reference sequence). The CDR3 loop is CASTPGVASYEQYF. DNA of the CDR3: TGTGCCAGCACCCCGGGGGTGGCCTCCTACGAGCAGTACTTC.

Note on this clone: The junction differs from germline at one of its ends, possibly a read error. In the same sample, other DNA sequences code for this CDR3. This rearrangement joins TRBV30 to TRBJ1-1; TRBD1 matches at 7 bases. The CDR3 is made up of 13 amino acids. Germline V gene sequence: CDR1 GTSNPN, CDR2 SVGIG (reference sequence). The chain's CDR3 is CAWSLGGFGRAFF. The CDR3 coding sequence is TGTGCCTGGAGTCTAGGGGGCTTTGGGAGGGCTTTCTTC.

This clone was picked up many times. This sequence joins TRBV6-1 and TRBJ1-2; 9 bases are shared with TRBD1. This CDR3 is built from 15 residues. V trimming: 6 bases; J trimming: 5 bases; junction bases outside the gene matches: 10. Germline V gene sequence: CDR1 MNHNS, CDR2 SASEGT. The CDR3 DNA reads TGTGCCAGCAGAGTGGGACAGGGCATAGGGTATGGCTACACCTTC. The encoded protein is CASRVGQGIGYGYTF.

The chain is built from TRBV10-3 and TRBJ2-7; TRBD2 aligns across 8 bases. CDR1 and CDR2 (germline): ENHRY, SYGVKD. With 8 bases clipped from V and 5 bases from J, the junction kept 8 bases outside the gene matches. The CDR3 is 13 amino acids. DNA for the CDR3: TGTGCCATCTCGCAGGGACTAGTCGACGAGCAGTACTTC. Translated, it gives CAISQGLVDEQYF.

The chain uses TRBV5-1 and TRBJ2-2, with TRBD2 matching 13 bases. Germline lookup yields CDR1 SGHRS and CDR2 YFSETQ. V shed 3 bases and J 5 bases; nucleotides not matched to a gene: 4. This CDR3 is 16 amino acids long. CDR3 bases: TGCGCCAGCAGCTACTGGGGACTAGCGGGAACCGGGGAGCTGTTTTTT. Translated, it gives CASSYWGLAGTGELFF.

This clone was seen more than once but under ten times. This chain joins TRBV10-3 and TRBJ2-2; TRBD1 aligns across 7 bases. Germline V lookup: CDR1 ENHRY, CDR2 SYGVKD. The CDR3 runs to 15 residues. Unmatched junction bases numbered 14, after V lost 10 bases and J lost 6 bases. CDR3 sequence reads: CATGDSKAAPGELFF. The CDR3 nucleotides read TGTGCCACCGGGGACAGTAAGGCTGCACCCGGGGAGCTGTTTTTT.

This clone occurred a few times. This chain links TRBV7-6 with TRBJ2-5, with D perhaps matching TRBD2 (5 bases). Germline V gene sequence: CDR1 SGHVS, CDR2 FNYEAQ. The CDR3 sequence is 16 residues long. Trimming shortened V by 1 base and J by 4 bases, and 16 bases separated the two germline ends. CDR3 nucleotides: TGTGCCAGCAGCTTAGACAGCGGTGGAAAGTCAGAGACCCAGTACTTC. Encoded protein: CASSLDSGGKSETQYF.

The chain is built from TRBV13 and TRBJ2-7; 8 nucleotides match TRBD2. The germline V gene encodes CDR1 PRHDT and CDR2 FYEKMQ (reference sequence). V trimming: 8 bases; J trimming: 1 base; junction bases outside the gene matches: 7. The CDR3 sequence is 14 residues long. In DNA form, the CDR3 reads TGTGCCAGCCGGAGTAGCGGGGCGTCCTACGAGCAGTACTTC. It yields the protein CASRSSGASYEQYF. Using reference TRBV13 and TRBJ2-7 for the parts outside the CDR3, the full variable domain is AAGVIQSPRHLIKEKRETATLKCYPIPRHDTVYWYQQGPGQDPQFLISFYEKMQSDKGSIPDRFSAQQFSDYHSELNMSSLELGDSALYFCASRSSGASYEQYFGPGTRLTVT.

This clone was observed a handful of times. The chain is built from TRBV29-1 and TRBJ2-7, with TRBD2 as a possible D gene (7 bases). Trimming shortened V by 7 bases and J by 3 bases, and 10 bases separated the two germline ends. CDR3 length equals 11 residues. CDR1 SQVTM and CDR2 ANQGSEA come from the germline V gene. As DNA, the CDR3 is TGCAGCGGGGAGGGGGGCTACGAGCAGTACTTC. It codes for CSGEGGYEQYF.

The chain couples TRBV4-3 to TRBJ2-5; TRBD2 agrees at 11 bases. In germline, CDR1 is LGHNA, CDR2 YSLEER. The CDR3 length is 15 residues. The ends lost 4 bases at V and 5 bases at J; junction bases unmatched: 6. CDR3 nucleotides: TGCGCCAGCAGCCCGGATTTAGCGGGAGGGGAGACCCAGTACTTC. Its translation: CASSPDLAGGETQYF.

The rearrangement uses TRBV5-1 and TRBJ2-3; TRBD1 matches 8 bases. The trim removed 6 bases at V and 1 base at J, leaving 7 bases unmatched. Germline V lookup: CDR1 SGHRS, CDR2 YFSETQ. There are 15 residues in the CDR3. The CDR3 loop is CASKGGQGGTDTQYF. CDR3 nucleotide sequence: TGCGCCAGCAAAGGAGGACAGGGCGGCACAGATACGCAGTATTTT.

The gene calls are TRBV27 and TRBJ2-5; D possibly corresponds to TRBD1 (6 bases). Germline CDR1 MNHEY, CDR2 SMNVEV (reference sequence). V lost 6 bases and J lost 5, with 13 bases in between. The CDR3 has 13 amino acids. The CDR3, as DNA: TGTGCCAGCAGAAGGGCAGGGGAGGAGACCCAGTACTTC. Protein: CASRRAGEETQYF.

The gene calls are TRBV7-9 and TRBJ1-5; no clear D gene. The CDR3 has 13 amino acids. The V gene lost 0 bases and the J gene lost 10 bases, with 10 bases spanning the gap. Germline V lookup: CDR1 SEHNR, CDR2 FQNEAQ (reference sequence). The CDR3 is CASSLAGRVPQHF. CDR3 DNA: TGTGCCAGCAGCTTAGCCGGGAGGGTCCCCCAGCATTTT.

The chain recombines TRBV4-3 with TRBJ2-1, with 8 bases identical to TRBD2. The germline V gene encodes CDR1 LGHNA and CDR2 YSLEER. This CDR3 region has 16 residues. Unmatched junction bases numbered 6, after V lost 1 base and J lost 4 bases. DNA of the CDR3: TGCGCCAGCAGCCAAGGAAACGGGAGGGGGTACAATGAGCAGTTCTTC. It yields the protein CASSQGNGRGYNEQFF.